A few counts support the clone carrying this T cell receptor (beta chain). Its target is unknown. The data derive from a study of T cells after yellow fever vaccination. Findings and limits, study-wide: Clonotypes found in both CD4 and CD8 compartments made up a small share. A large majority of primary-vaccination clones showed up again after the booster (approximately 95% CD4, about 87% CD8).

Deletions cut 3 bases from V and 7 bases from J, with 15 bases between. The CDR3 length is 14 residues. Germline V lookup: CDR1 SGHAT, CDR2 FQNNGV. TCRdb analysed the 5' RACE reads with MiXCR anew, one entry per CDR3 protein. The table lists approximately 580,000 distinct CDR3 sequences, around 17% of them singletons. The J gene is TRBJ2-5, the V gene TRBV11-2; unclear D gene. The sequencing used PBMCs, collected 4 to 6 days after the first yellow fever vaccination. This receptor was identified in a man between 18 and 29 years old who received the YFV17D yellow fever vaccine. CDR3 residues: CASSFPLGPGTQYF. The CDR3 DNA reads TGTGCCAGCAGCTTCCCCCTGGGCCCCGGGACCCAGTACTTC.